This TCR beta chain came from a study of blood T cells in healthy people across ages. Study-wide results and caveats: Estimated diversity, derived from one million T cells, was regarded as an underestimate.

The second PCR ran about 6 to 11 cycles with a sample-barcoded 5' primer and J-beta primers. TCRdb re-called the 5' RACE reads with MiXCR, one entry per CDR3 protein. There are about 1.4 million distinct CDR3 sequences in the sample; around 55% occur only once, and over 5% lies in the top ten. CDR3 length: 14 amino acids. V was clipped by 5 bases and J by 8 bases, with 17 bases between them. Remarks on this clonotype: What it recognizes is unknown.

The sequence was obtained from a man aged 18 to 29 in good health. This chain joins TRBV12-3 or TRBV12-4 and TRBJ2-3; D possibly corresponds to TRBD1 (6 bases). The sample taken for sequencing was blood. In nucleotides, the CDR3 is TGTGCCAGCAGTCCGAGACAGGTACTCGGTACGCAGTATTTT. Its translation is CASSPRQVLGTQYF.